The following is a TCR beta chain sequence with its context. From germline, CDR1 is MNHNY and CDR2 SVGAGI (reference sequence). The trim removed 8 bases at V and 4 bases at J, leaving 2 bases unmatched. The CDR3 is 11 residues long. The data were produced by immunoSEQ multiplex PCR, yet TCRdb's version contains in-frame clones alone and is incomplete. The table has some 79,000 clones, around 94% seen once. This entry comes from a study of technical replicates of blood from several donors. The source material was T cells isolated from PBMCs. The clonotype comes from a human donor in good health. The V and J genes are TRBV6-6 and TRBJ2-7, with 7 bases lining up with TRBD1. The DNA of the CDR3 is TGTGCCAGCCAACAGGGGTACGAGCAGTACTTC. Protein: CASQQGYEQYF.